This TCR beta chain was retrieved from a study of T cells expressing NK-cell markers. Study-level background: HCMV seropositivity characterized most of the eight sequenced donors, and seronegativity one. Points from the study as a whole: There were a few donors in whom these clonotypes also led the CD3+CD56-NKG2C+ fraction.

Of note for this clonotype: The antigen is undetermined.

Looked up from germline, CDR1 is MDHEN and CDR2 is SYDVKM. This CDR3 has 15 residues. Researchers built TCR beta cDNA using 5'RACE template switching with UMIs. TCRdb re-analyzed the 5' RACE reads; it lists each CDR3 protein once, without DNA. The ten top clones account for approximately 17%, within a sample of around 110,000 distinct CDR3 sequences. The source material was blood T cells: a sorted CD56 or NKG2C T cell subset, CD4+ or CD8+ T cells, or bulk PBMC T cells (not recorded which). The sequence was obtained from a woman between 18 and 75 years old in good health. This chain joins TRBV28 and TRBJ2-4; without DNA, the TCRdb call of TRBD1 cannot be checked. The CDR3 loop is CASSPQGMGKNIQYF.